This is a list of T cell receptor beta chains from one sample in a study of blood T cell repertoires in COVID-19. Using immunoSEQ multiplex PCR, the repertoire was profiled, and TCRdb retains in-frame clones only, with some absent. The data show about 30,000 clones, with about 88% seen just once and roughly three fifths held by the top ten. The sequencing input was peripheral blood. These receptors were collected from a man aged 70-80 years with acute or convalescent COVID-19. CDR3s include the opening cysteine and the closing phenylalanine or tryptophan. The D gene is left open where the match is weak. The size entry is marked missing in some rows and otherwise reads once, few, many or a size class.

abundance: few; d_gene: -; j_gene: TRBJ2-1; v_gene: TRBV27; CDR3nt: TGTGCCAGCAGTTTGGCACGTATGAGGGTGAATGAGCAGTTCTTC; CDR3aa: CASSLARMRVNEQFF
abundance: -; d_gene: TRBD2; j_gene: TRBJ2-3; v_gene: TRBV7-3; CDR3nt: TGTGCCAGCAGCTTAAAGACTAGCGGGACGTTCGATACGCAGTATTTT; CDR3aa: CASSLKTSGTFDTQYF
abundance: -; d_gene: TRBD1; j_gene: TRBJ1-2; v_gene: TRBV18; CDR3nt: TGTGCCAGCTCACCGGACAGGGCGGGTGGCTACACCTTC; CDR3aa: CASSPDRAGGYTF
abundance: -; d_gene: -; j_gene: TRBJ2-2; v_gene: TRBV6-5; CDR3nt: TGTGCCAGCAGGGGACTCTGGAACACCGGGGAGCTGTTTTTT; CDR3aa: CASRGLWNTGELFF
abundance: -; d_gene: TRBD1; j_gene: TRBJ2-3; v_gene: TRBV7-2; CDR3nt: TGTGCCAGCAGCTCCGCCGGGACAGGGACAGATACGCAGTATTTT; CDR3aa: CASSSAGTGTDTQYF
abundance: -; d_gene: -; j_gene: TRBJ1-1; v_gene: TRBV27; CDR3nt: TGTGCCAGCAGAAAGGGAGGAGGGAACACTGAAGCTTTCTTT; CDR3aa: CASRKGGGNTEAFF
abundance: -; d_gene: TRBD1; j_gene: TRBJ2-2; v_gene: TRBV7-7; CDR3nt: TGTGCCAGCAGTTCTGGACAGGGGGCGCGGACCGGGGAGCTGTTTTTT; CDR3aa: CASSSGQGARTGELFF
abundance: -; d_gene: -; j_gene: TRBJ2-1; v_gene: TRBV6-6; CDR3nt: TGTGCCAGCAGACTAGATTACAATGAGCAGTTCTTC; CDR3aa: CASRLDYNEQFF
abundance: -; d_gene: -; j_gene: TRBJ1-5; v_gene: TRBV28; CDR3nt: TGTGCCAGCAGTTTGTTGGGCGTGAACGGACAGAATAGCAATCAGCCCCAGCATTTT; CDR3aa: CASSLLGVNGQNSNQPQHF
abundance: many; d_gene: TRBD1; j_gene: TRBJ2-5; v_gene: TRBV5-6; CDR3nt: TGTGCCAGCAGCATCGGGACAGGGGCCCAAGAGACCCAGTACTTC; CDR3aa: CASSIGTGAQETQYF
abundance: -; d_gene: TRBD2; j_gene: TRBJ2-3; v_gene: TRBV19; CDR3nt: TGTGCCAGTAGTCCGGGACTAGCGGGGGGGTTCACAGATACGCAGTATTTT; CDR3aa: CASSPGLAGGFTDTQYF
abundance: -; d_gene: -; j_gene: TRBJ2-7; v_gene: TRBV4-1; CDR3nt: TGCGCCAGCAGCCAAGATGAATTGCAGGGTAGGGAGCAGTACTTC; CDR3aa: CASSQDELQGREQYF
abundance: once; d_gene: -; j_gene: TRBJ1-2; v_gene: TRBV6-2/TRBV6-3; CDR3nt: TGTGCCAGCAGCTTCCAGGGTGGCGGCTACACCTTC; CDR3aa: CASSFQGGGYTF
abundance: -; d_gene: -; j_gene: TRBJ1-6; v_gene: TRBV19; CDR3nt: TGTGCCAGTAGCGCGCCCGAGGCACCCCTCCACTTT; CDR3aa: CASSAPEAPLHF
abundance: -; d_gene: TRBD1; j_gene: TRBJ2-3; v_gene: TRBV5-1; CDR3nt: TGCGCCAGCAGTTCCGGGACAGCTCGTACTAGCACAGATACGCAGTATTTT; CDR3aa: CASSSGTARTSTDTQYF
abundance: -; d_gene: -; j_gene: TRBJ1-2; v_gene: TRBV28; CDR3nt: TGTGCCAGCAGTCCTCGACAGTTTGCCATCCGAATCGGAGGCTACACCTTC; CDR3aa: CASSPRQFAIRIGGYTF
abundance: few; d_gene: TRBD2; j_gene: TRBJ2-5; v_gene: TRBV7-2; CDR3nt: TGTGCCAGCAGCAAGACTAGCGGCCAAGAGACCCAGTACTTC; CDR3aa: CASSKTSGQETQYF
abundance: -; d_gene: TRBD1; j_gene: TRBJ1-1; v_gene: TRBV29-1; CDR3nt: TGCAGCGCCTACCCCCGGGACAGAGTTTCAACTGAAGCTTTCTTT; CDR3aa: CSAYPRDRVSTEAFF
abundance: -; d_gene: TRBD1; j_gene: TRBJ1-2; v_gene: TRBV28; CDR3nt: TGTGCCAGCAGTTGGGACAGGGTTTCGTATGGCTACACCTTC; CDR3aa: CASSWDRVSYGYTF
abundance: few; d_gene: TRBD1; j_gene: TRBJ2-3; v_gene: TRBV5-1; CDR3nt: TGCGCCAGCAGCTCGGGACAGGGGACCACAGATACGCAGTATTTT; CDR3aa: CASSSGQGTTDTQYF
abundance: -; d_gene: -; j_gene: TRBJ2-7; v_gene: TRBV12-3/TRBV12-4; CDR3nt: TGTGCCAGCAGTCGGACCGCTCGGGGCGAGCAGTACTTC; CDR3aa: CASSRTARGEQYF
abundance: -; d_gene: TRBD1; j_gene: TRBJ2-2; v_gene: TRBV27; CDR3nt: TGTGCCAGCAGTTTAGGGGGGGCCCGCGGGACAGGGAGGACCGGGGAGCTGTTTTTT; CDR3aa: CASSLGGARGTGRTGELFF
abundance: few; d_gene: -; j_gene: TRBJ2-7; v_gene: TRBV6-5; CDR3nt: TGTGCCAGCAGTCTCAATAGCGGCATATACGAGCAGTACTTC; CDR3aa: CASSLNSGIYEQYF
abundance: -; d_gene: -; j_gene: TRBJ2-1; v_gene: TRBV19; CDR3nt: TGTGCCAGTAGTACCCACAGGGATTTCAATGAGCAGTTCTTC; CDR3aa: CASSTHRDFNEQFF
abundance: -; d_gene: -; j_gene: TRBJ2-3; v_gene: TRBV6-2/TRBV6-3; CDR3nt: TGTGCCAGCAGTGACGACAGGGATACGCAGTATTTT; CDR3aa: CASSDDRDTQYF
abundance: -; d_gene: -; j_gene: TRBJ1-2; v_gene: TRBV4-1; CDR3nt: TGCGCCAGCAGCCAAGATAGAGGGAAGGGCTACACCTTC; CDR3aa: CASSQDRGKGYTF
abundance: -; d_gene: TRBD2; j_gene: TRBJ2-7; v_gene: TRBV4-1; CDR3nt: TGCGCCAGCAGCCAAGTGACTAGCGGGACCAACGAGCAGTACTTC; CDR3aa: CASSQVTSGTNEQYF
abundance: -; d_gene: TRBD2; j_gene: TRBJ2-1; v_gene: TRBV14; CDR3nt: TGTGCCAGCAGCGTTGGACTAGCGGGAGGGCTCAATGAGCAGTTCTTC; CDR3aa: CASSVGLAGGLNEQFF
abundance: -; d_gene: -; j_gene: TRBJ2-7; v_gene: TRBV7-2; CDR3nt: TGTGCCAGCAGCTGGACCACGAGGGCAGGGGAGACCTACGAGCAGTACTTC; CDR3aa: CASSWTTRAGETYEQYF
abundance: -; d_gene: -; j_gene: TRBJ1-1; v_gene: TRBV11-3; CDR3nt: TGTGCCAGCAGCTTCGGCGAGGACACTGAAGCTTTCTTT; CDR3aa: CASSFGEDTEAFF
abundance: -; d_gene: TRBD1; j_gene: TRBJ1-2; v_gene: TRBV7-2; CDR3nt: TGTGCCAGCAGCCCGAGGCCGGGACAGGGTTGGGGTTTTGGCTACACCTTC; CDR3aa: CASSPRPGQGWGFGYTF
abundance: -; d_gene: TRBD2; j_gene: TRBJ2-3; v_gene: TRBV5-1; CDR3nt: TGCGCCAGCACCGGGAGGGCCGTAGATACGCAGTATTTT; CDR3aa: CASTGRAVDTQYF
abundance: -; d_gene: TRBD1; j_gene: TRBJ1-1; v_gene: TRBV18; CDR3nt: TGTGCCAGCTCACCCACGACAGGGCGGGGTGAAGCTTTCTTT; CDR3aa: CASSPTTGRGEAFF
abundance: -; d_gene: -; j_gene: TRBJ2-2; v_gene: TRBV5-1; CDR3nt: TGCGCCAGCAGCTTGGGACATGCCGACCTTGGCACCGGGGAGCTGTTTTTT; CDR3aa: CASSLGHADLGTGELFF
abundance: few; d_gene: -; j_gene: TRBJ1-2; v_gene: TRBV7-9; CDR3nt: TGTGCCAGCAGCGGGGAGGACTATGGCTACACCTTC; CDR3aa: CASSGEDYGYTF
abundance: -; d_gene: -; j_gene: TRBJ1-6; v_gene: TRBV28; CDR3nt: TGTGCCAGCACCCTGCGGGGGGACAATTCACCCCTCCACTTT; CDR3aa: CASTLRGDNSPLHF
abundance: once; d_gene: TRBD2; j_gene: TRBJ2-5; v_gene: TRBV29-1; CDR3nt: TGCAGCGTTGGGTCTAGCGGGAGGGGAGAGACCCAGTACTTC; CDR3aa: CSVGSSGRGETQYF
abundance: -; d_gene: -; j_gene: TRBJ2-1; v_gene: TRBV7-6; CDR3nt: TGTGCCAGCAGCTTAGCGGTGGGCTTGTACAATGAGCAGTTCTTC; CDR3aa: CASSLAVGLYNEQFF
abundance: -; d_gene: TRBD2; j_gene: TRBJ2-3; v_gene: TRBV5-1; CDR3nt: TGCGCCAGCAGTTTTCTAGCGGGAGGGCCCAGCACAGATACGCAGTATTTT; CDR3aa: CASSFLAGGPSTDTQYF
abundance: -; d_gene: -; j_gene: TRBJ1-1; v_gene: TRBV4-1; CDR3nt: TGCGCCAGCAGCCCCTCGGTGAACACTGAAGCTTTCTTT; CDR3aa: CASSPSVNTEAFF
abundance: once; d_gene: TRBD2; j_gene: TRBJ2-7; v_gene: TRBV15; CDR3nt: TGTGCCACCTCGGGGGGAGGTTCCTACGAGCAGTACTTC; CDR3aa: CATSGGGSYEQYF
abundance: -; d_gene: -; j_gene: TRBJ1-1; v_gene: TRBV9; CDR3nt: TGTGCCAGCAGCGCCCGTCCCAGTTGGGGCGCTGAAGCTTTCTTT; CDR3aa: CASSARPSWGAEAFF
abundance: -; d_gene: -; j_gene: TRBJ1-1; v_gene: TRBV5-5; CDR3nt: TGTGCCAGCAGCTTGCAAAGGCGGTCTGAAGCTTTCTTT; CDR3aa: CASSLQRRSEAFF
abundance: -; d_gene: -; j_gene: TRBJ1-4; v_gene: TRBV10-3; CDR3nt: TGTGCCACCTTGCGGGGGACTAATGAAAAACTGTTTTTT; CDR3aa: CATLRGTNEKLFF
abundance: -; d_gene: -; j_gene: TRBJ1-5; v_gene: TRBV15; CDR3nt: TGTGCCACCAGCAGAGATCGGGGCAATCAGCCCCAGCATTTT; CDR3aa: CATSRDRGNQPQHF
abundance: -; d_gene: -; j_gene: TRBJ1-1; v_gene: TRBV5-1; CDR3nt: TGCGCCAGCAGCTTGGGCGGGTCCATGAACACTGAAGCTTTCTTT; CDR3aa: CASSLGGSMNTEAFF
abundance: -; d_gene: -; j_gene: TRBJ2-5; v_gene: TRBV28; CDR3nt: TGTGCCAGCAGTTACATTCAGCGGGACCAAGAGACCCAGTACTTC; CDR3aa: CASSYIQRDQETQYF
abundance: -; d_gene: -; j_gene: TRBJ2-3; v_gene: TRBV27; CDR3nt: TGTGCCAGCAGTTTTGCGCGGGCGATCACGCAGTATTTT; CDR3aa: CASSFARAITQYF
abundance: -; d_gene: -; j_gene: TRBJ2-3; v_gene: TRBV7-9; CDR3nt: TGTGCCAGCACTCCCAGGAGTAGCGGCCAAGAGGCAGATACGCAGTATTTT; CDR3aa: CASTPRSSGQEADTQYF
abundance: -; d_gene: -; j_gene: TRBJ1-1; v_gene: TRBV7-9; CDR3nt: TGTGCCAGCAGCCTGGACAGTATGAAGGCTTTCTTT; CDR3aa: CASSLDSMKAFF
abundance: -; d_gene: TRBD1; j_gene: TRBJ1-2; v_gene: TRBV7-9; CDR3nt: TGTGCCAGCAGCTTCTCAGGACAGGAGGACGGCTACACCTTC; CDR3aa: CASSFSGQEDGYTF
abundance: -; d_gene: -; j_gene: TRBJ1-2; v_gene: TRBV10-1; CDR3nt: TGCGCCAGCAGTGGGAACAGGAACTATGGCTACACCTTC; CDR3aa: CASSGNRNYGYTF